This TCR beta chain was sequenced for a study of control samples from healthy donors and cancer patients. This CDR3 has 14 amino acids. Germline V CDR1 and CDR2: SGHVS, FQNEAQ. Trimming cost V 4 bases and J 3 bases; bases outside gene matches: 3. The assay was immunoSEQ multiplex PCR, and TCRdb's table has in-frame clones only and misses some. This table has around 84,000 clones, 90% to 95% appearing once. This clone was counted a single time. Sequenced sample: blood. This clonotype was obtained from a man in his thirties or forties in good health. V is TRBV7-8 and J is TRBJ1-1; TRBD1 matches 9 bases. In DNA form, the CDR3 reads TGTGCCAGCAGCTCAACAGGGGGCGACACTGAAGCTTTCTTT. Protein: CASSSTGGDTEAFF.